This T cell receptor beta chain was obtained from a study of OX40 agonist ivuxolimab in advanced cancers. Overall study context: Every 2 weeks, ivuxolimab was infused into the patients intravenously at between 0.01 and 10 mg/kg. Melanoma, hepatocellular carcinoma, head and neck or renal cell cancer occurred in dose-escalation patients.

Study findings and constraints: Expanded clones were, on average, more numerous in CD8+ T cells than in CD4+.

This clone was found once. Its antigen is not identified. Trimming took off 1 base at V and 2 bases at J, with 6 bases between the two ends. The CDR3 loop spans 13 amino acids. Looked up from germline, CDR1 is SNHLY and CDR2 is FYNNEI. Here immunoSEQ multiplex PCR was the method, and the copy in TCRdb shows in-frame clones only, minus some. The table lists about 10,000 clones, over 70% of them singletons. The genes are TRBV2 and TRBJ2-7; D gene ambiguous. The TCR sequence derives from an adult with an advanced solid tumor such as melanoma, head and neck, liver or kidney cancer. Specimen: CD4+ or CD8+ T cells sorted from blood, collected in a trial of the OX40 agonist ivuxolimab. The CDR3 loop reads CASSEVATYEQYF. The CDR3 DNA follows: TGTGCCAGCAGTGAAGTGGCCACCTACGAGCAGTACTTC.